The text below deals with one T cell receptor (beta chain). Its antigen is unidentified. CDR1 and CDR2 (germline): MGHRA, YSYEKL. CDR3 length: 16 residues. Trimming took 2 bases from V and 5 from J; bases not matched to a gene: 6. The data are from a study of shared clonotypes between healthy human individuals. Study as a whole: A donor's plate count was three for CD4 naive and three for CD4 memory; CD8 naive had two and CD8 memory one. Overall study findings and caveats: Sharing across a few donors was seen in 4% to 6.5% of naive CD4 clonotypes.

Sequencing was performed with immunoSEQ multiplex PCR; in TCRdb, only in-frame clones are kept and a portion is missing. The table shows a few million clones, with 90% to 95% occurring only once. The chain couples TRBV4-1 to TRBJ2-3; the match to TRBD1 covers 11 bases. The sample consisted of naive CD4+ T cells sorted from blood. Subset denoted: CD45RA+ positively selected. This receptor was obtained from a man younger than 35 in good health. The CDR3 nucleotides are TGCGCCAGCAGCCAACCGGGACAGGGGGATATAGATACGCAGTATTTT. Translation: CASSQPGQGDIDTQYF.